The 21 T cell receptor beta chains below all came from one sample that was sequenced in a study of blood T cells in healthy people across ages. Then a second PCR, running roughly 7 to 11 cycles, was carried out with a sample-barcoded 5' primer and a J-beta primer mix. A single record per CDR3 protein comes from TCRdb applying MiXCR to the 5' RACE reads. The sample has roughly 1.6 million distinct CDR3 sequences; around 35% are singletons. The sample consisted of blood. The receptors here all came from a woman aged 25 to 39 in good health.

In regard to this clonotype: The missing conserved phenylalanine or tryptophan at the end of this CDR3 makes a read error likely. The J gene is TRBJ2-7, the V gene TRBV7-2, with 13 bases lining up with TRBD2. Near its end, the DNA agrees better with TRBJ2-5, so the J call may be wrong. The germline gives CDR1 SGHTA, CDR2 FQGNSA. The CDR3 has 15 residues. Here the CDR3 DNA reads TGTGCCAGCACCATGACTAGCGGGGGGCCAGAGACCCAGTACTTA. Protein: CASTMTSGGPETQYL.

V gene TRBV15 combines with J gene TRBJ1-1, with a tentative D call TRBD1 (5 bases). V dropped 3 bases and J dropped 6 bases, with 17 bases sitting between them. The germline V gene encodes CDR1 LNHNV and CDR2 YYDKDF (reference sequence). The CDR3 runs to 15 residues. The CDR3 spells CATSRGDGLNSEAFF. DNA of the CDR3: TGTGCCACCAGCAGGGGGGACGGGTTGAATTCTGAAGCTTTCTTT.

The chain combines TRBV6-5 with TRBJ2-5; D is unclear. V lost 6 bases, J lost 1 base, and 9 bases lay in between. The CDR3 runs 13 residues. From germline, CDR1 is MNHEY and CDR2 SVGAGI. The CDR3 DNA reads as TGTGCCAGCAGCCGCACCCTCCAAGAGACCCAGTACTTC. The encoded protein is CASSRTLQETQYF.

The chain is built from TRBV20-1 and TRBJ2-1, with 9 bases that match TRBD1. CDR1 is DFQATT and CDR2 is SNEGSKA in the germline V gene (reference sequence). CDR3 length: 12 residues. With 7 bases clipped from V and 8 bases from J, the junction kept 6 bases outside the gene matches. DNA of the CDR3: TGCAGTGTGGACAGGGGCTTCGATGAGCAGTTCTTC. The encoded protein is CSVDRGFDEQFF.

V usage is TRBV7-9 and J usage is TRBJ2-3, with D possibly TRBD2 on 5 matching bases. Trimming pared 2 bases from V and 4 bases from J, leaving 10 bases between. The germline V gene has CDR1 SEHNR and CDR2 FQNEAQ (reference sequence). This CDR3 spans 14 amino acids. The CDR3 bases are TGTGCCAGCAGCTTAACGGGGAGCCCAGATACGCAGTATTTT. Translated, it gives CASSLTGSPDTQYF.

Here the CDR3 reads CASSLEGAGGPGNNEQFF. The CDR3 DNA sequence: TGTGCCAGCAGCTTAGAAGGAGCGGGGGGGCCGGGAAACAATGAGCAGTTCTTC. The V and J genes are TRBV7-2 and TRBJ2-1, with 10 positions matching TRBD2. Germline V gene data show CDR1 as SGHTA and CDR2 as FQGNSA. The CDR3 extends over 18 amino acids. The junction had 11 bases not matched to a gene; V was cut back by 1 base and J by 5 bases.

This sequence joins TRBV5-1 and TRBJ2-5; 8 bases agree with TRBD1. Germline values: CDR1 SGHRS, CDR2 YFSETQ. This CDR3 has 15 amino acids. J gave up 4 bases and V 3 bases, and 8 bases lay outside the gene matches. CDR3 bases: TGCGCCAGCAGCTGGGGACAGGACCGAGCAGAGACCCAGTACTTC. The encoded protein is CASSWGQDRAETQYF. The variable domain in full, completed from reference TRBV5-1 and TRBJ2-5, reads KAGVTQTPRYLIKTRGQQVTLSCSPISGHRSVSWYQQTPGQGLQFLFEYFSETQRNKGNFPGRFSGRQFSNSRSEMNVSTLELGDSALYLCASSWGQDRAETQYFGPGTRLLVL.

The sample holds one count of this clonotype. The junction departs from germline at one end; a sequencing error may be responsible. The chain carries TRBV5-1 and TRBJ2-5; D ambiguous. Germline V CDR1 and CDR2: SGHRS, YFSETQ. This CDR3 spans 12 amino acids. The CDR3 DNA reads as TGCGCCAGCGGCTTGGCCAGGGAGACCCAGTACTTC. Translating it yields CASGLARETQYF.

This clonotype was detected a few times. The rearrangement links TRBV18 to TRBJ2-1; TRBD2 matches 16 bases. There are 16 residues in the CDR3. Germline values: CDR1 KGHSH, CDR2 LQKENI. The junction had 4 bases not matched to a gene; V was cut back by 3 bases and J by 8 bases. The CDR3: CASSPGLAGGQDEQFF. CDR3 nucleotides: TGTGCCAGCTCACCGGGACTAGCGGGAGGGCAGGATGAGCAGTTCTTC.

As regards this clonotype: This may be a read error: a much more frequent sequence differs by one nucleotide. The rearrangement uses TRBV4-1 and TRBJ1-1; 7 bases map to TRBD1. The V gene end was trimmed by 4 bases and the J gene end by 9 bases; junction bases not matched to a gene: 11. This CDR3 is built from 14 residues. Germline CDR1 is MGHRA and CDR2 is YSYEKL. Here the CDR3 reads CASSLGTDIPKAFF. In DNA form, the CDR3 reads TGCGCCAGCAGCCTCGGGACAGACATCCCTAAAGCTTTCTTT.

Comment on this clonotype: One end of the junction does not line up with germline, which may come from a read error. The rearrangement uses TRBV12-3 or TRBV12-4 and TRBJ2-7; 8 nucleotides match TRBD2. The CDR3 has 16 residues. The CDR3 DNA reads TGTGCCAGCAGTCTTATAGCGGGGCTGAGCTCCTACGGGCAGTACTTC. This codes for CASSLIAGLSSYGQYF.

The J gene is TRBJ2-5, the V gene TRBV7-6; TRBD2 aligns across 14 bases. CDR3 length: 19 residues. Germline-derived CDR1 and CDR2 are SGHVS and FNYEAQ. Trimming took 0 bases from V and 5 from J; bases not matched to a gene: 11. DNA of the CDR3: TGTGCCAGCAGCTTAGCGGGGCCGACTAGCGGGGGGGCCCGTGAGACCCAGTACTTC. Its translation is CASSLAGPTSGGARETQYF.

The chain couples TRBV5-1 to TRBJ1-5; D ambiguous. The CDR3 consists of 15 residues. Germline V lookup: CDR1 SGHRS, CDR2 YFSETQ. Deletions cut 4 bases from V and 2 bases from J, with 13 bases between. Here the CDR3 DNA reads TGCGCCAGCAGCCCCGGGCAGTGGGGCAATCAGCCCCAGCATTTT. Residues: CASSPGQWGNQPQHF.

Only a few counts were recorded for this clonotype. This chain connects TRBV20-1 to TRBJ1-2; unclear D gene. The germline V gene encodes CDR1 DFQATT and CDR2 SNEGSKA (reference sequence). The germline V and J ends were trimmed by 0 bases and 7 bases, with 15 bases remaining between them. The CDR3 runs to 14 residues. CDR3 sequence: CSAREAPPTTGYTF. CDR3 in DNA: TGCAGTGCTAGAGAGGCACCCCCAACCACTGGCTACACCTTC.

At least ten counts were recorded for this clonotype. This sequence joins TRBV2 and TRBJ2-5, with D unresolved. The ends were cut back, 7 bases at V and 3 bases at J, with 9 bases in the middle. The CDR3 is made up of 12 amino acids. CDR1 is SNHLY and CDR2 is FYNNEI in the germline V gene. The CDR3 DNA reads as TGTGCCAGCAACTATCTCGAAGAGACCCAGTACTTC. Translation gives CASNYLEETQYF.

Written as DNA, the CDR3 is TGTGCCAGCGGAGAGCGCACAGGGGGAGTTCAGCCCCAGCATTTT. It yields the protein CASGERTGGVQPQHF. The chain recombines TRBV2 with TRBJ1-5; 8 bases map to TRBD1. Germline V gives CDR1 SNHLY, CDR2 FYNNEI. This CDR3 comprises 15 residues. Trimming cost V 8 bases and J 6 bases; bases outside gene matches: 12.

The chain employs TRBV2 and TRBJ2-7, with D perhaps TRBD1 or TRBD2 (6 bases each). This CDR3 has 13 amino acids. Trimming took 9 bases from V and 1 from J, leaving 13 bases between them. CDR1 and CDR2 from the germline V gene are SNHLY and FYNNEI. Here the CDR3 DNA reads TGTGCCAGGGGGGGCGGACTTTCCTACGAGCAGTACTTC. Protein product: CARGGGLSYEQYF.

This clonotype was recorded many times. The gene calls are TRBV12-3 or TRBV12-4 and TRBJ2-5, with 11 bases lining up with TRBD2. This CDR3 region has 16 residues. V shed 6 bases, J shed 1 base, and the junction held 7 bases outside the gene matches. The CDR3 reads CASRQTSGGFQETQYF. Written as DNA, the CDR3 is TGTGCCAGCAGACAAACTAGCGGGGGCTTCCAAGAGACCCAGTACTTC.

For this clonotype: An end of the junction does not agree with germline; a read error may underlie this. The rearrangement joins TRBV7-3 to TRBJ2-3; TRBD1 is a possible D gene (5 bases). Germline-derived CDR1 and CDR2 are SGHTA and FQGTGA. The CDR3 covers 14 residues. The CDR3 loop is CARSLNTRADTQYF. CDR3 coding DNA: TGTGCCCGCAGTTTAAATACCAGGGCAGATACGCAGTATTTT. The complete variable domain, with remaining parts taken from reference TRBV7-3 and TRBJ2-3, reads GAGVSQTPSNKVTEKGKYVELRCDPISGHTALYWYRQSLGQGPEFLIYFQGTGAADDSGLPNDRFFAVRPEGSVSTLKIQRTERGDSAVYLCARSLNTRADTQYFGPGTRLTVL.

The chain has TRBV2 and TRBJ2-3; the D gene is possibly TRBD2 (5 bases). The CDR3 runs to 15 residues. Trimming pared 0 bases from V and 0 bases from J, leaving 7 bases between. Looked up from germline, CDR1 is SNHLY and CDR2 is FYNNEI. The CDR3 nucleotides read TGTGCCAGCAGTGAAGCTAGCGTTAGCACAGATACGCAGTATTTT. This encodes CASSEASVSTDTQYF.

The V and J genes are TRBV20-1 and TRBJ2-4; TRBD2 is a possible D gene (5 bases). The CDR3 spans 16 residues. V lost 1 base to trimming and J lost 1 base, with 14 bases between them. Looked up from germline, CDR1 is DFQATT and CDR2 is SNEGSKA (reference sequence). DNA for the CDR3: TGCAGTGCTAGAGTTGGCCGGCCGGGGGCCAAAAACATTCAGTACTTC. This codes for CSARVGRPGAKNIQYF.